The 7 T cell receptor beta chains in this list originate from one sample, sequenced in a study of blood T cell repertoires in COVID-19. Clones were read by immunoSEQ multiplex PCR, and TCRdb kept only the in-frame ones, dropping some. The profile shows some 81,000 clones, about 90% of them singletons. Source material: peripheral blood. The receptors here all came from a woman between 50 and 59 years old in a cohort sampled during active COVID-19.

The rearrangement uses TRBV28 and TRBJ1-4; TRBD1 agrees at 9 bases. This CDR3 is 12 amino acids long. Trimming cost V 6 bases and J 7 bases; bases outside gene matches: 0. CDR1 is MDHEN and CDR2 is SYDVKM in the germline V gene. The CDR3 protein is CASRTGGEKLFF. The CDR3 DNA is TGTGCCAGCAGGACAGGGGGTGAAAAACTGTTTTTT.

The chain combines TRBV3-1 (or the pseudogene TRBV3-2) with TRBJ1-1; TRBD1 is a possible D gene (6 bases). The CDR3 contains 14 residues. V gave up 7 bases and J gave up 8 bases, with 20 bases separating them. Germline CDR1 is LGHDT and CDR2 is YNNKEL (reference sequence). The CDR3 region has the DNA TGTGCCAGCAACACTCCCGGGACACCCGGGGAAGCTTTCTTT. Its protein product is CASNTPGTPGEAFF.

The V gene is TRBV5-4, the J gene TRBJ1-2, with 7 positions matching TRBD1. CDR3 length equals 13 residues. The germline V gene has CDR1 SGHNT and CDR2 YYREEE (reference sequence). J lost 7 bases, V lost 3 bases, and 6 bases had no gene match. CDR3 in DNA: TGTGCCAGCAGCTACGACAGGGAGCGTGGCTACACCTTC. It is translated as CASSYDRERGYTF.

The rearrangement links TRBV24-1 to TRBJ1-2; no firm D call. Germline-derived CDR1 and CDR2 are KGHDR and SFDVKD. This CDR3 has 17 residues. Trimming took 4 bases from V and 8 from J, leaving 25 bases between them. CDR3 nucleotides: TGTGCCACCAGTGACCCTCCCTCGGTAGACAACTTCTTGGGCTACACCTTC. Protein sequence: CATSDPPSVDNFLGYTF.

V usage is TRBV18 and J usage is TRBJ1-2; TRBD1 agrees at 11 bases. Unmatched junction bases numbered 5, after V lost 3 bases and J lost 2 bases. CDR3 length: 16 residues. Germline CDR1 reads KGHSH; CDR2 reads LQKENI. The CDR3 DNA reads TGTGCCAGCTCACCCGGGACAGGGGGAGAAAACTATGGCTACACCTTC. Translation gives CASSPGTGGENYGYTF.

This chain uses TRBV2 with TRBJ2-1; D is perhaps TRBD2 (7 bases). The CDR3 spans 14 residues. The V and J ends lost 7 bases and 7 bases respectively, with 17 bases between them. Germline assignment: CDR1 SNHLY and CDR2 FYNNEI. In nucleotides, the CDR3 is TGTGCCAGCATCGCGGGAGAGGGGGGGAATGAGCAGTTCTTC. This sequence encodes CASIAGEGGNEQFF.

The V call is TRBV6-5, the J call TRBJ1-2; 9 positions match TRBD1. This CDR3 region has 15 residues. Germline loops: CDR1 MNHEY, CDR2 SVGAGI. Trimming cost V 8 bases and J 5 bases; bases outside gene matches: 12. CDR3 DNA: TGTGCCAGCGGGGGACAGGGATCCGTCCAATATGGCTACACCTTC. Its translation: CASGGQGSVQYGYTF.